This entry lists 25 T cell receptor beta chains sequenced from one sample in a study of T cell responses to AZD1222 COVID-19 vaccine. Profiling relied on immunoSEQ multiplex PCR, and the TCRdb table lists in-frame clones only, not all of them. The sample has fewer than 120,000 clones, roughly nine tenths seen once. Sequences were derived from peripheral blood, sampled on day 0 of AZD1222 vaccination. The receptor source for this set is an adult in good health.

For the CDR3, the DNA is TGTGCCACCTCACAGGGGGCATCTCAGTACTTC. Protein sequence: CATSQGASQYF. The chain uses TRBV24-1 and TRBJ2-7; 9 nucleotides line up with TRBD1. The J segment lost 10 bases and the V segment lost 9 bases, leaving 6 bases of the junction unmatched. Germline V CDR1 and CDR2: KGHDR, SFDVKD. This CDR3 has 11 residues.

The chain employs TRBV29-1 and TRBJ1-1; D possibly corresponds to TRBD1 (6 bases). Germline V gives CDR1 SQVTM, CDR2 ANQGSEA. Between the trimmed V and J ends, which lost 5 bases and 8 bases, there was a span of 15 bases. There are 12 residues in the CDR3. The CDR3 loop is CSVTTGPREAFF. The CDR3 DNA sequence: TGCAGCGTTACTACAGGGCCCCGAGAAGCTTTCTTT.

V gene TRBV6-5 combines with J gene TRBJ1-2; D unclear. Trimming removed 7 bases at V and 5 bases at J, with 14 bases between. This CDR3 is built from 13 residues. Germline values: CDR1 MNHEY, CDR2 SVGAGI. This chain's CDR3 is CASTPTGKYGYTF. CDR3 DNA: TGTGCCAGCACCCCGACTGGGAAATATGGCTACACCTTC.

The V gene is TRBV5-1, the J gene TRBJ1-2, with 8 bases aligning to TRBD1. Germline CDR1 reads SGHRS; CDR2 reads YFSETQ. The ends lost 4 bases at V and 8 bases at J; junction bases unmatched: 7. The CDR3 extends over 13 amino acids. CDR3 protein: CASSKDRVKGYTF. For the CDR3, the DNA is TGCGCCAGCAGCAAGGACAGGGTTAAGGGCTACACCTTC.

The chain is built from TRBV6-5 and TRBJ1-3; D unclear. Germline loops: CDR1 MNHEY, CDR2 SVGAGI. The CDR3 extends over 14 amino acids. Trimming shortened V by 6 bases and J by 0 bases, and 9 bases separated the two germline ends. The CDR3 DNA follows: TGTGCCAGCAGCCAGGTCCGCTCTGGAAACACCATATATTTT. It codes for CASSQVRSGNTIYF.

This clone showed up just a few times. The gene calls are TRBV7-9 and TRBJ2-2; tentatively, D is TRBD1 (6 bases). The CDR3 spans 15 residues. Germline CDR1 is SEHNR and CDR2 is FQNEAQ (reference sequence). The V gene lost 5 bases and the J gene lost 4 bases, with 14 bases spanning the gap. DNA for the CDR3: TGTGCCAGCAGCCCGCAAAACAGGGTCACCGGGGAGCTGTTTTTT. The encoded protein is CASSPQNRVTGELFF.

The chain carries TRBV5-6 and TRBJ1-2, with 8 bases fitting TRBD1. CDR1 SGHDT and CDR2 YYEEEE come from the germline V gene. The CDR3 covers 13 residues. J gave up 8 bases and V 7 bases, and 10 bases lay outside the gene matches. CDR3 protein: CASCGQGRLGYTF. CDR3 coding DNA: TGTGCCAGCTGTGGACAGGGACGTTTAGGCTACACCTTC.

The J gene is TRBJ1-2, the V gene TRBV7-9; D perhaps matches TRBD1 (5 bases). The germline V gene encodes CDR1 SEHNR and CDR2 FQNEAQ (reference sequence). This CDR3 comprises 15 residues. Between the trimmed V and J ends, which lost 7 bases and 2 bases, there was a span of 17 bases. CDR3 sequence (DNA): TGTGCCAGCACCCTAGGGGCTGGGGGAAACTATGGCTACACCTTC. This sequence encodes CASTLGAGGNYGYTF.

The J gene is TRBJ2-7, the V gene TRBV6-2 or TRBV6-3; TRBD2 matches 9 bases. CDR3 length equals 13 residues. After removal of 7 bases from V and 6 bases from J, the junction contained 7 bases not matched to a gene. The germline gives CDR1 MNHEY, CDR2 SVGEGT. The CDR3 spells CASTPGLAGEQYF. The CDR3, as DNA: TGTGCCAGCACCCCGGGACTAGCTGGCGAGCAGTACTTC.

This chain links TRBV29-1 with TRBJ1-1; 7 bases fit TRBD1. Per the germline V gene, CDR1 is SQVTM and CDR2 is ANQGSEA. This CDR3 is built from 13 residues. Trimming cost V 4 bases and J 5 bases; bases outside gene matches: 7. Here the CDR3 reads CSVARQGRTEAFF. The CDR3 coding sequence is TGCAGCGTTGCAAGACAGGGAAGGACTGAAGCTTTCTTT.

The chain couples TRBV2 to TRBJ2-7, with D perhaps given as TRBD1 or TRBD2 (5 bases each). The CDR3 runs to 15 residues. Germline assignment: CDR1 SNHLY and CDR2 FYNNEI. The V gene lost 2 bases and the J gene lost 2 bases, with 13 bases spanning the gap. The CDR3 sequence: CASSERSGAAYEQYF. DNA of the CDR3: TGTGCCAGCAGTGAACGGTCCGGGGCCGCCTACGAGCAGTACTTC.

CDR3 sequence reads: CASSLLAGGRNEQFF. CDR3 DNA: TGTGCCAGCAGCTTACTAGCGGGAGGGCGAAATGAGCAGTTCTTC. V is TRBV11-2 and J is TRBJ2-1, with 12 bases lining up with TRBD2. Germline CDR1 reads SGHAT; CDR2 reads FQNNGV. The V and J ends lost 2 bases and 7 bases, in that order; junction bases with no gene match: 3. The CDR3 has 15 residues.

This clone appeared once. The V gene is TRBV18, the J gene TRBJ1-1; no firm D call. Per the germline V gene, CDR1 is KGHSH and CDR2 is LQKENI. The V end lost 4 bases, the J end lost 6 bases, and 12 bases lay between the germline ends. The length of the CDR3 is 13 residues. Here the CDR3 DNA reads TGTGCCAGCTCACAAGACGGTCCATCTGAAGCTTTCTTT. It translates to CASSQDGPSEAFF.

The V and J genes are TRBV6-5 and TRBJ2-7; no clear D. CDR1 MNHEY and CDR2 SVGAGI come from the germline V gene. V shed 6 bases and J shed 5 bases, with 11 bases lying between them. The CDR3 covers 12 residues. The CDR3 here is CASSPPGHEQYF. The CDR3 nucleotides read TGTGCCAGCAGCCCCCCGGGTCACGAGCAGTACTTC.

CDR3 coding DNA: TGCAGCGTCTCGACAGGGGGCCAGGAAAAACTGTTTTTT. This translates into CSVSTGGQEKLFF. This chain links TRBV29-1 with TRBJ1-4, with 10 bases matching TRBD1. V lost 6 bases and J lost 8; bases outside the gene matches: 6. CDR1 is SQVTM, CDR2 ANQGSEA, per germline. The CDR3 contains 13 residues.

This clone appeared a single time. This specimen includes other DNA sequences encoding the same CDR3. The gene calls are TRBV5-1 and TRBJ2-1; D ambiguous. The CDR3 extends over 14 amino acids. Deletions cut 0 bases from V and 2 bases from J, with 6 bases between. In germline, CDR1 is SGHRS, CDR2 YFSETQ. CDR3 nucleotide sequence: TGCGCCAGCAGCTTGGCCGGAGCCTACAATGAGCAGTTCTTC. Translation: CASSLAGAYNEQFF.

The chain recombines TRBV21-1 with TRBJ2-1; the D segment call TRBD2 is taken from the table without a DNA check. TRBV21-1 is annotated as a pseudogene. The CDR3 consists of 17 residues. CDR3: CASSKAEAGGPRNEQFF. CDR3 bases: TGTGCCAGCAGCAAAGCAGAAGCGGGAGGGCCTAGGAATGAGCAGTTCTTC.

This clone was seen a single time. The CDR3 sequence is CASSLREAFRETQYF. The CDR3 coding sequence is TGTGCCAGCAGCTTGCGGGAGGCTTTTAGGGAGACCCAGTACTTC. The chain combines TRBV5-4 with TRBJ2-5; 7 bases are a match to TRBD2. The CDR3 spans 15 residues. Trimming removed 1 base from V and 5 bases from J; junction bases left unmatched: 8. CDR1 is SGHNT, CDR2 YYREEE, per germline (reference sequence).

CDR3 region: CASKLWTGQSGNTIYF. CDR3 bases: TGCGCCAGCAAGCTGTGGACAGGGCAATCTGGAAACACCATATATTTT. The rearrangement joins TRBV5-1 to TRBJ1-3, with 8 nucleotides matching TRBD1. The germline gives CDR1 SGHRS, CDR2 YFSETQ. There are 16 residues in the CDR3. V lost 6 bases to trimming and J lost 1 base; unmatched junction nucleotides: 9.

This clone was seen only once. The chain couples TRBV20-1 to TRBJ2-1, with TRBD2 identical over 9 bases. Germline CDR1 DFQATT, CDR2 SNEGSKA (reference sequence). The CDR3 runs to 17 residues. V lost 3 bases, J lost 4 bases, and 13 bases stayed unmatched. The CDR3 spells CSASRGDGGRGYNEQFF. The CDR3 DNA reads TGCAGTGCTAGTCGGGGTGATGGCGGGAGGGGGTACAATGAGCAGTTCTTC.

This sequence joins TRBV10-1 and TRBJ2-7, with unresolved D. This CDR3 is built from 13 residues. The germline CDR1 and CDR2 sequences are WNHNN and SYGVQD (reference sequence). V lost 5 bases to trimming and J lost 0 bases, with 8 bases between them. In DNA form, the CDR3 reads TGCGCCAGCAGTCCCTCGGGCTCCTACGAGCAGTACTTC. Protein product: CASSPSGSYEQYF.

V and J are TRBV16 and TRBJ2-2; the match to TRBD1 covers 11 bases. From germline, CDR1 is KGHSY and CDR2 FQNENV. V lost 2 bases to trimming and J lost 6 bases; unmatched junction nucleotides: 5. This CDR3 region has 16 residues. This CDR3 reads CASSQRGQGDAGELFF. CDR3 in DNA: TGTGCCAGCAGCCAACGGGGACAGGGGGATGCCGGGGAGCTGTTTTTT.

J is TRBJ2-7 and V is TRBV19; no clear D. The V gene's germline CDR1 is LNHDA and CDR2 SQIVND (reference sequence). V was clipped by 4 bases and J by 3 bases, with 13 bases between them. CDR3 length: 14 amino acids. CDR3 nucleotide sequence: TGTGCCAGTAGTACCTACGACGCCTACTACGAGCAGTACTTC. Translated: CASSTYDAYYEQYF.

For the CDR3, the DNA is TGTGCCAGCCTCCGGGACCGATTCTCCTACGAGCAGTACTTC. Translation gives CASLRDRFSYEQYF. This sequence joins TRBV7-2 and TRBJ2-7; either TRBD1 or TRBD2 may fit D (5 bases each). The CDR3 length is 14 residues. Germline CDR1 and CDR2: SGHTA and FQGNSA. V lost 8 bases and J lost 0, with 14 bases in between.

V usage is TRBV7-9 and J usage is TRBJ2-3; 8 bases map to TRBD1. V shed 6 bases, J shed 0 bases, and the junction held 8 bases outside the gene matches. This CDR3 has 16 residues. The germline CDR1 and CDR2 sequences are SEHNR and FQNEAQ (reference sequence). CDR3 DNA: TGTGCCAGCAGACTGAAGACAGGGGTTAGCACAGATACGCAGTATTTT. Its protein product is CASRLKTGVSTDTQYF.